The clone carrying this TCR beta chain has only a few counts. The antigen remains unidentified. The repertoire was sequenced with immunoSEQ multiplex PCR; TCRdb's copy has only in-frame clones and lacks some. Of some 240,000 clones listed, 87% were seen once; the top ten hold 2%. V lost 5 bases to trimming and J lost 4 bases; unmatched junction nucleotides: 5. Looked up from germline, CDR1 is SGHAT and CDR2 is FQNNGV. The CDR3 is 15 residues long. These data come from a study of cytomegalovirus exposure and HLA in healthy donors. Study outcomes and limitations: A later analysis found first-cohort TCR clusters tended to co-occur in the 110 or so validation repertoires.

This chain links TRBV11-2 with TRBJ2-2; 9 bases agree with TRBD2. Source material: PBMCs. This clonotype was obtained from a woman younger than 30 in good health and CMV-seropositive. CDR3 in DNA: TGTGCCAGCAGCCGTAGCGGGAGTTCCACCGGGGAGCTGTTTTTT. Encoded protein: CASSRSGSSTGELFF.